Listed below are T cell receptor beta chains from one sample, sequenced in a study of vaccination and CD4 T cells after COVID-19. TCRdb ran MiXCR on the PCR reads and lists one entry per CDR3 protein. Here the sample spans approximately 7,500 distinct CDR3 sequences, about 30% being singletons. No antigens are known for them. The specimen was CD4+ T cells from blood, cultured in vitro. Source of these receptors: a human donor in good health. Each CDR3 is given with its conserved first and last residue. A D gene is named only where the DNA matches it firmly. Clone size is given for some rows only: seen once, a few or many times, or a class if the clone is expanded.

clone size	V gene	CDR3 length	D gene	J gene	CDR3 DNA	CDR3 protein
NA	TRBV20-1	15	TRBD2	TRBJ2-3	TGCAGTGCTCCACCCGGCGGGGGACCCACAGATACGCAGTATTTT	CSAPPGGGPTDTQYF
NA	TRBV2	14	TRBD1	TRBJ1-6	TGTGCCAGCAAGGCGAGGCAGGGGGATTCACCCCTCCACTTT	CASKARQGDSPLHF
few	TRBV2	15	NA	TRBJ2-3	TGTGCCAGCAGTGAACGGCGGGGTAGCACAGATACGCAGTATTTT	CASSERRGSTDTQYF
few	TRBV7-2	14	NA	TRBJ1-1	TGTGCCAGCAGCTTAGGGCAGGCGAACACTGAAGCTTTCTTT	CASSLGQANTEAFF
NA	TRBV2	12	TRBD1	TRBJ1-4	TGTGCCAGCAAGGGGGCGGACAAAAAACTGTTTTTT	CASKGADKKLFF
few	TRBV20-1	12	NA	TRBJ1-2	TGCAGTGCTAGGGGAGGGGTAGACGGCTACACCTTC	CSARGGVDGYTF
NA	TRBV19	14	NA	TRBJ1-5	TGTGCCAGTAGTATAGAAGAAATCAATCAGCCCCAGCATTTT	CASSIEEINQPQHF
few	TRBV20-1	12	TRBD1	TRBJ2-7	TGCAGTGCCAGGGACAGCTCCTACGAGCAGTACTTC	CSARDSSYEQYF
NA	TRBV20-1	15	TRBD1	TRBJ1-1	TGCAGTGCCGGACAGGAGGGAGCCATGAACACTGAAGCTTTCTTT	CSAGQEGAMNTEAFF
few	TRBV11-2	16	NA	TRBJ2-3	TGTGCCAGCAGCTTATTTAGCGGGGGACAGGGGGATACGCAGTATTTT	CASSLFSGGQGDTQYF
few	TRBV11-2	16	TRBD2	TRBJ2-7	TGTGCCAGCAGCCCCGGCGGTAGCGGGGAAACCTACGAGCAGTACTTC	CASSPGGSGETYEQYF
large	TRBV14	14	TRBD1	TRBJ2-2	TGTGCCAGCAGCCGACAGGGGGCGTCCGGGGAGCTGTTTTTT	CASSRQGASGELFF
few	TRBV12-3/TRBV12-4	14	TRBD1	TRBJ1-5	TGTGCCAGCACCTATAGGGACAGTTCTCAGCCCCAGCATTTT	CASTYRDSSQPQHF
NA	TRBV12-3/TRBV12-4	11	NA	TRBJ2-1	TGTGCCAGCAGTTTAGGGGTTGAGCAGTTCTTC	CASSLGVEQFF
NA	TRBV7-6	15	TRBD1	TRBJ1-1	TGTGCCAGCAGCTTAGAAGGGACAGGGCGCACGGGAGCTTTCTTT	CASSLEGTGRTGAFF
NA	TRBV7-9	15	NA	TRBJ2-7	TGTGCCAGCAGCTTAGACGGACTAAACTCCTACGAGCAGTACTTC	CASSLDGLNSYEQYF